This record concerns one T cell receptor beta chain sequence. Its antigen is undetermined. The data originate from a study of human T cells and chemical hapten exposure. Study conclusions and caveats: In the PT1 data, expanded TCR counts showed a positive correlation with patch test score. All donors were alopecia patients, so their immunity may differ from that of healthy people. The number of TCRs above 1 in 1000 frequency did not change after DPC sensitization.

Time point defined: patch test 3, about 24 weeks after DPC sensitization. Treatment given: therapeutic diphenylcyclopropenone sensitization with weekly scalp DPC. TCRdb reanalysed the RACE reads using MiXCR and keeps one entry per CDR3 protein. The sample lists about 190,000 distinct CDR3 sequences, 20% to 25% occurring once. The source is a woman aged 40-49 years with alopecia areata. Some clones in this sample may be carry-over from other donors' samples. The source was whole blood, collected in connection with sensitization to the hapten diphenylcyclopropenone (DPC).

The CDR3 loop reads CASSLVGSSGNTIYF. CDR3 sequence (DNA): TGTGCCAGCAGCTTAGTAGGGTCCTCTGGAAACACCATATATTTT. The rearrangement uses TRBV7-2 and TRBJ1-3; D not certain. The CDR3 spans 15 residues. V dropped 1 base and J dropped 0 bases, with 7 bases sitting between them. The germline gives CDR1 SGHTA, CDR2 FQGNSA.